The rows below give T cell receptor beta chains drawn from one sample of a study of Ad26.COV2.S vaccination and SARS-CoV-2 variants. The repertoire was sequenced with immunoSEQ multiplex PCR; TCRdb's copy has only in-frame clones and lacks some. The sample has 350,000 to 450,000 clones, around 83% seen once. The sample was peripheral blood, taken in a trial of Ad26.COV2.S vaccine versus placebo. These receptors were collected from a person aged 18-60 years who received the Ad26.COV2.S COVID-19 vaccine or a placebo. The CDR3 runs from the conserved cysteine through the conserved F or W. A D gene is named only where the DNA matches it firmly.

>TRBJ1-6|TRBV5-4|.
TGTGCCAGCAGCCCGCGAGAGAGTAATTCACCCCTCCACTTT
CASSPRESNSPLHF
>TRBJ1-2|TRBV5-5|.
TGTGCCAGCAGCTGGGGCGGGGGGAGAAGTGACTATGGCTACACCTTC
CASSWGGGRSDYGYTF
>TRBJ2-3|TRBV21-1|.
TGTGCCAGCAGCAACGGTGGGGGTCTCCAATCGAAGCAGTATTTT
CASSNGGGLQSKQYF
>TRBJ2-7|TRBV5-1|.
TGCGCCAGCAGCCCGGGGGCGGACAGCCTCTACGAGCAGTACTTC
CASSPGADSLYEQYF
>TRBJ2-3|TRBV2|TRBD2
TGTGCCAGCAGTGACCCAGAAGCGGGGGGGATCACAGATACGCAGTATTTT
CASSDPEAGGITDTQYF
>TRBJ2-5|TRBV27|TRBD2
TGTGCCACTCTAGCGGGGGTAATTCGAGAGACCCAGTACTTC
CATLAGVIRETQYF
>TRBJ2-7|TRBV4-3|.
TGCGCCAGCAGCCAAGAATACGCTAGCTACCACGAGCAGTACTTC
CASSQEYASYHEQYF
>TRBJ2-2|TRBV28|.
TGTGCCAGCAGTTCCCCTCATTTGTCCGGGGAGCTGTTTTTT
CASSSPHLSGELFF
>TRBJ2-1|TRBV2|.
TGTGCCAGCATGGCGGGGAGTCCCATCAATGAGCAGTTCTTC
CASMAGSPINEQFF
>TRBJ1-1|TRBV5-1|.
TGCGCCAGCAATCGATTTGGGGGGAACACTGAAGCTTTCTTT
CASNRFGGNTEAFF
>TRBJ2-7|TRBV5-1|.
TGCGCCAGCAGCGTCGGGGATCGGGACGAGCAGTACTTC
CASSVGDRDEQYF
>TRBJ1-6|TRBV20-1|.
TGCAGTGCTAGTTATAATTCACCCCTCCACTTT
CSASYNSPLHF